This TCR beta chain was found in a study of shared clonotypes between healthy human individuals. Replicate PCRs for sorted subsets used about 200 ng DNA; this equaled about 30,000 T cell genomes. Assay used: immunoSEQ multiplex PCR; TCRdb lists only in-frame clones, some missing. This sample has approximately 1.5 million clones, with around 98.5% found just once. V lost 1 base to trimming and J lost 6 bases, with 13 bases between them. The germline CDR1 and CDR2 sequences are SGHRS and YFSETQ. This CDR3 contains 15 residues. Sequencing was done on a sample of naive CD4+ T cells sorted from blood. Indicated subset: CD45RA+ positively selected. The receptor comes from a man aged 25 to 40 in good health. The genes are TRBV5-1 and TRBJ2-2; D might be TRBD1 or TRBD2, each matching 5 bases. Written as DNA, the CDR3 is TGCGCCAGCAGCTTGACAGCAGGGAGCTCCGGGGAGCTGTTTTTT. This encodes CASSLTAGSSGELFF.